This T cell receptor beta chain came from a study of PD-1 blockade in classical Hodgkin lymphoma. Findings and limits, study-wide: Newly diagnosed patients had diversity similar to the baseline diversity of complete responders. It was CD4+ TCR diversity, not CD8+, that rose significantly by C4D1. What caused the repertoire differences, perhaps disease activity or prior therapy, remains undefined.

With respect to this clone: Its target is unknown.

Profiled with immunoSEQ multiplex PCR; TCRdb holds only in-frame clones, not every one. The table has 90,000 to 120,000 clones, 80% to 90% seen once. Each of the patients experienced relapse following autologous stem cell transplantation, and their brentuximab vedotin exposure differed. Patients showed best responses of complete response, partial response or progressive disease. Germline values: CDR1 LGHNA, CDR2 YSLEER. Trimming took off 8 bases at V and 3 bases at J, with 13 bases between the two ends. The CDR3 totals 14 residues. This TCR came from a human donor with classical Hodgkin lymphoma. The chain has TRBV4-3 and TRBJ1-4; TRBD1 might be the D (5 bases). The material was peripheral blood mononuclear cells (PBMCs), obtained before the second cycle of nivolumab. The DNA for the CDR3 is TGCGCCAGCGAGGGGACGGACCCTAATGAAAAACTGTTTTTT. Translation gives CASEGTDPNEKLFF.